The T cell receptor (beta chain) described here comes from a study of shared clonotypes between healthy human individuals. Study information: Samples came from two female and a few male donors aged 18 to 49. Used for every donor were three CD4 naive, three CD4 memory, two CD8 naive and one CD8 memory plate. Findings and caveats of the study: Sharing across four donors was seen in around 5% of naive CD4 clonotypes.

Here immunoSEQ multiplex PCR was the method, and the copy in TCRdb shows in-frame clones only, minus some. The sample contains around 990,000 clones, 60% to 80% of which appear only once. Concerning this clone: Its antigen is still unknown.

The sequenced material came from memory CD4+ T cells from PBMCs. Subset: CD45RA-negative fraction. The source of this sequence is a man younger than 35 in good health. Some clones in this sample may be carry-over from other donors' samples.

CDR3 protein: CAISPGSQETQYF. CDR3 coding DNA: TGTGCCATCAGCCCAGGGAGCCAAGAGACCCAGTACTTC. The V call is TRBV10-3, the J call TRBJ2-5; D could derive from TRBD1 or TRBD2 (5 bases each). The CDR3 has 13 residues. V was pared by 6 bases and J by 1 base, with 9 bases between. Germline lookup yields CDR1 ENHRY and CDR2 SYGVKD.